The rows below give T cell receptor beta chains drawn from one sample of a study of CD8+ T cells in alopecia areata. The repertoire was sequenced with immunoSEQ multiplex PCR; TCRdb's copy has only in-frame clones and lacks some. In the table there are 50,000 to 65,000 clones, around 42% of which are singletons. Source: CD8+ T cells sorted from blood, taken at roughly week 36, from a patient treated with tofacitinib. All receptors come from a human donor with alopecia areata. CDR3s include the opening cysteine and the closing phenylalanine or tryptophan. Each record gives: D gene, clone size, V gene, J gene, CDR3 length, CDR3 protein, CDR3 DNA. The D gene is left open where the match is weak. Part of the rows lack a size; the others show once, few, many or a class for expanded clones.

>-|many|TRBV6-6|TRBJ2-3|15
CASSLESGGTDTQYF
TGTGCCAGCAGTTTAGAATCAGGGGGCACAGATACGCAGTATTTT
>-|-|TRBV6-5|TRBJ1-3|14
CASGDGVSGNTIYF
TGTGCCAGCGGAGACGGGGTCTCTGGAAACACCATATATTTT
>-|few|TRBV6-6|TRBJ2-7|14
CASSYSPFAYEQYF
TGTGCCAGCAGTTACTCCCCATTCGCCTACGAGCAGTACTTC
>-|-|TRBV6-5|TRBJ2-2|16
CASSYSRRYRTGELFF
TGTGCCAGCAGTTACTCGAGGCGTTATCGAACCGGGGAGCTGTTTTTT
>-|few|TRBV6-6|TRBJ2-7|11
CASSYVYEQYF
TGTGCCAGCAGTTACGTGTACGAGCAGTACTTC
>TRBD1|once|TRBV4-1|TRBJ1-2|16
CASSQKRQGAEGGYTF
TGCGCCAGCAGCCAAAAGAGGCAGGGGGCAGAAGGTGGCTACACCTTC
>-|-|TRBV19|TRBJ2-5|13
CASSRWDQETQYF
TGTGCCAGTAGTCGGTGGGACCAAGAGACCCAGTACTTC
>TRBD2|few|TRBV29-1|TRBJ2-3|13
CSVAGGVTDTQYF
TGCAGCGTCGCGGGGGGGGTCACGGATACGCAGTATTTT
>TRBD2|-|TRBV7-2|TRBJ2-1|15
CASSAGGPGLNEQFF
TGTGCCAGCAGCGCGGGGGGACCGGGGCTGAATGAGCAGTTCTTC
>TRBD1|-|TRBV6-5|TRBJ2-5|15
CASSYLWTGEETQYF
TGTGCCAGCAGTTACCTCTGGACAGGGGAAGAGACCCAGTACTTC
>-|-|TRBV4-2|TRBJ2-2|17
CASSQVRSGPNTGELFF
TGTGCCAGCAGCCAAGTCAGAAGCGGGCCGAACACCGGGGAGCTGTTTTTT
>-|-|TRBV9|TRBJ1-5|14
CASSRGYGNQPQHF
TGTGCCAGCAGCAGGGGATATGGCAATCAGCCCCAGCATTTT
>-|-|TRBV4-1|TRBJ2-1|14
CASSLSGTNNEQFF
TGCGCCAGCAGCCTATCCGGGACGAACAATGAGCAGTTCTTC
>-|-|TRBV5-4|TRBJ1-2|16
CASSSMTGTANYGYTF
TGTGCCAGCAGCTCGATGACAGGAACAGCTAACTATGGCTACACCTTC
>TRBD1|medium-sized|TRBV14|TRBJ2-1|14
CASSLGTGVYEQFF
TGTGCCAGCAGCCTAGGGACAGGGGTTTATGAGCAGTTCTTC
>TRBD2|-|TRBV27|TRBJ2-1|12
CASSLAGVEQFF
TGTGCCAGCAGTCTAGCGGGGGTTGAGCAGTTCTTC
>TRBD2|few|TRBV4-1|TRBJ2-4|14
CASTPGGVENIQYF
TGCGCCAGCACCCCTGGGGGGGTTGAAAACATTCAGTACTTC
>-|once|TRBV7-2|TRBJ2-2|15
CASSLSGGNVGELFF
TGTGCCAGCAGCTTATCAGGGGGGAACGTCGGGGAGCTGTTTTTT
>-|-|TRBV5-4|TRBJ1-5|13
CASSFGVNQPQHF
TGTGCCAGCAGCTTCGGAGTAAATCAGCCCCAGCATTTT
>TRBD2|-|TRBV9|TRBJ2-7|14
CASSAGRALDEQYF
TGTGCCAGCAGCGCGGGGAGGGCCCTCGACGAGCAGTACTTC
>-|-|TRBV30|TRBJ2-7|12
CAWSHGAYEQYF
TGTGCCTGGAGTCATGGGGCCTACGAGCAGTACTTC
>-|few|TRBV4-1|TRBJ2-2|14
CASSPNQGIGELFF
TGCGCCAGCAGCCCAAACCAGGGTATCGGGGAGCTGTTTTTT
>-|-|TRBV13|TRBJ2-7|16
CASSLGLGTAPYEQYF
TGTGCCAGCAGCTTAGGCCTGGGGACCGCCCCTTACGAGCAGTACTTC
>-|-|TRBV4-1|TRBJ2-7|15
CASSQDPGVVYEQYF
TGCGCCAGCAGCCAAGATCCAGGGGTCGTCTACGAGCAGTACTTC
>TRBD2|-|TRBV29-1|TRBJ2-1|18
CSVVGLAGRVDIYNEQFF
TGCAGCGTTGTTGGTCTAGCGGGTAGGGTAGATATTTACAATGAGCAGTTCTTC
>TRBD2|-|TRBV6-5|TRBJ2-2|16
CASSSHAGGPPGELFF
TGTGCCAGCAGTTCCCACGCGGGAGGGCCCCCCGGGGAGCTGTTTTTT
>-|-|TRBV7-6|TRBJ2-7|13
CASSLRPAYEQYF
TGTGCCAGCAGCTTAAGACCCGCCTACGAGCAGTACTTC
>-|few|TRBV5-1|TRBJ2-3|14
CASSLERDLDTQYF
TGCGCCAGCAGCTTGGAACGGGACTTAGATACGCAGTATTTT
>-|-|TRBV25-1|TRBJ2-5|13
CASSAEDPETQYF
TGTGCCAGCAGTGCTGAGGACCCAGAGACCCAGTACTTC
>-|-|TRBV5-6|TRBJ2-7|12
CASSFGTHEQYF
TGTGCCAGCAGCTTCGGTACCCACGAGCAGTACTTC
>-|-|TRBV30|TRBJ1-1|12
CAWSLTNTEAFF
TGTGCCTGGAGTTTAACAAACACTGAAGCTTTCTTT
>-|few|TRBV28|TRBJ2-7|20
CASSPTGRLRAGQVPYEQYF
TGTGCCAGCAGTCCCACAGGGCGCCTCCGAGCGGGTCAGGTACCCTACGAGCAGTACTTC
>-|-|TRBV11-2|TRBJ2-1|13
CASSPVQGPEQFF
TGTGCCAGCTCCCCCGTACAGGGACCGGAGCAGTTCTTC